This T cell receptor beta chain was captured in a study of identical twins. MiXCR, applied by TCRdb to the 5' RACE reads, yields one record per CDR3 protein. The table lists fewer than 500,000 distinct CDR3 sequences, around 24% of them singletons. CDR1 is LGHDT and CDR2 is YNNKEL in the germline V gene (reference sequence). V shed 6 bases and J 7 bases; nucleotides not matched to a gene: 8. The CDR3 runs to 13 residues. This clonotype appeared a few times. Its target is unknown. Study findings and constraints: Memory repertoires lacked the insertion deficit that abundant cord blood beta clonotypes showed.

These data were also filed under a second study, of T cells expressing NK-cell markers. That publication notes: Whether the expanded NKG2C+ T cell clones recognized HCMV remained unclear.

V is TRBV3-1 and J is TRBJ1-2; TRBD1 matches 7 bases. This TCR was recovered from a woman aged 18-29 years in good health. Sequencing was done on a sample of CD4+ T cells sorted from blood. CDR3 coding DNA: TGTGCCAGCAGTAGGGGGCAGGGCAGTGGCTACACCTTC. Its translation: CASSRGQGSGYTF.